Listed below are T cell receptor beta chains from one sample, sequenced in a study of CD8+ T cells in alopecia areata. Method: immunoSEQ multiplex PCR; TCRdb's copy keeps in-frame clones and lacks some. The data hold more than 9,500 clones, with more than 55% observed a single time. The specimen was skin. The source of these receptors is a human donor with alopecia areata. The CDR3 runs from the conserved cysteine through the conserved F or W. A D gene is named only where the DNA matches it firmly. The listing skips clone size in some rows; elsewhere it reads once, few, many or a size class.

d_call: TRBD1; v_call: TRBV28; j_call: TRBJ1-5; clone_size: .; cdr3_aa: CASSSNRGHQPQHF; cdr3_nt: TGTGCCAGCAGTTCAAACAGGGGACATCAGCCCCAGCATTTT
d_call: .; v_call: TRBV5-1; j_call: TRBJ2-1; clone_size: .; cdr3_aa: CASSFDVGSYNEQFF; cdr3_nt: TGCGCCAGCAGCTTTGACGTGGGCTCCTACAATGAGCAGTTCTTC
d_call: .; v_call: TRBV29-1; j_call: TRBJ1-2; clone_size: .; cdr3_aa: CSVGEDHYGYTF; cdr3_nt: TGCAGCGTTGGAGAGGACCACTATGGCTACACCTTC
d_call: .; v_call: TRBV5-1; j_call: TRBJ1-1; clone_size: .; cdr3_aa: CASSLGGFRGVGTEAFF; cdr3_nt: TGCGCCAGCAGCTTGGGTGGATTCCGCGGGGTGGGCACTGAAGCTTTCTTT
d_call: TRBD1; v_call: TRBV7-2; j_call: TRBJ2-1; clone_size: .; cdr3_aa: CASSLSLGTGSANEQFF; cdr3_nt: TGTGCCAGCAGCTTAAGTCTAGGGACAGGGTCAGCGAATGAGCAGTTCTTC
d_call: .; v_call: TRBV5-1; j_call: TRBJ1-5; clone_size: .; cdr3_aa: CASSLDSNQPQHF; cdr3_nt: TGCGCCAGCAGCTTAGACAGCAATCAGCCCCAGCATTTT
d_call: .; v_call: TRBV29-1; j_call: TRBJ2-7; clone_size: .; cdr3_aa: CSVGSFSYEQYF; cdr3_nt: TGCAGCGTCGGGTCATTCTCCTACGAGCAGTACTTC
d_call: TRBD1; v_call: TRBV29-1; j_call: TRBJ1-2; clone_size: .; cdr3_aa: CSVTDRDYGYTF; cdr3_nt: TGCAGCGTTACCGACAGGGACTATGGCTACACCTTC
d_call: TRBD1; v_call: TRBV30; j_call: TRBJ2-7; clone_size: .; cdr3_aa: CAWRRQGVNEQYF; cdr3_nt: TGTGCCTGGAGAAGGCAGGGGGTCAACGAGCAGTACTTC
d_call: .; v_call: TRBV7-2; j_call: TRBJ2-7; clone_size: few; cdr3_aa: CASSSFPRGKDYEQYF; cdr3_nt: TGTGCCAGCAGCTCATTTCCCAGGGGAAAGGATTACGAGCAGTACTTC
d_call: .; v_call: TRBV27; j_call: TRBJ1-4; clone_size: .; cdr3_aa: CASSLTRQANEKLFF; cdr3_nt: TGTGCCAGCAGCCTAACAAGACAGGCTAATGAAAAACTGTTTTTT